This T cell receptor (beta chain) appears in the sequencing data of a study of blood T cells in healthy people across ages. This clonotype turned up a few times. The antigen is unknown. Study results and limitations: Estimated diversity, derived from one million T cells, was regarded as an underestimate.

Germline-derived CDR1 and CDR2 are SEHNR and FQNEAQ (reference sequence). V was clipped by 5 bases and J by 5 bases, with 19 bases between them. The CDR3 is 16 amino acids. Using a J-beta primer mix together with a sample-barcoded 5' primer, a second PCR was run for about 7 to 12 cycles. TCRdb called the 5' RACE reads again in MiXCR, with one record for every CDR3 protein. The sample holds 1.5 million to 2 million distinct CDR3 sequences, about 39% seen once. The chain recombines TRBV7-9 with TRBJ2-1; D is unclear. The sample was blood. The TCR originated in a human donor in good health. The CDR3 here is CASSPRTITSNNEQFF. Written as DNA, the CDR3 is TGTGCCAGCAGCCCCCGTACTATAACTTCAAACAATGAGCAGTTCTTC.